These T cell receptor beta chains were read from a single sample in a study of cytomegalovirus exposure and HLA in healthy donors. TCRdb's table, derived via immunoSEQ multiplex PCR, lists solely in-frame clones and lacks some. The sample consists of approximately 210,000 clones, 81% of them appearing once. Input material: PBMCs. The receptors were gathered from a man younger than 30 in good health and CMV-seronegative. The CDR3 runs from the conserved cysteine through the conserved F or W. A D gene is named only where the DNA matches it firmly. Part of the rows lack a size; the others show once, few, many or a class for expanded clones.

J | size | V | D | DNA | CDR3
TRBJ2-1 | NA | TRBV7-2 | TRBD2 | TGTGCCAGCAGCGCGAGCGGGAGCTCCTCCGGTGAGCAGTTCTTC | CASSASGSSSGEQFF
TRBJ2-3 | once | TRBV2 | TRBD1 | TGTGCCAGCACAACACAGGGGGCAACTGCAGATACGCAGTATTTT | CASTTQGATADTQYF
TRBJ2-2 | NA | TRBV6-1 | NA | TGTGCCAGCAGTGACAACTCAGGGTTCACCGGGGAGCTGTTTTTT | CASSDNSGFTGELFF
TRBJ1-1 | NA | TRBV19 | TRBD1 | TGTGCCAGTAGTAACGGACAGGGGGCCACTGAAGCTTTCTTT | CASSNGQGATEAFF
TRBJ1-1 | NA | TRBV1 | NA | TGCACCAGCAGCCAAGAAGTGGGCGGGCCAGAGATGACCCCTGATGACACTGAAGCTTTCTTT | CTSSQEVGGPEMTPDDTEAFF
TRBJ2-1 | few | TRBV5-4 | NA | TGCGCCAGCAGCCAAGCAGGGGCTGATGAGCAGTTCTTC | CASSQAGADEQFF
TRBJ1-4 | NA | TRBV25-1 | NA | TGTGCCAGCAGTCCCGGGGGGGCAGGGGTTAGTGAAAAACTGTTTTTT | CASSPGGAGVSEKLFF
TRBJ2-1 | NA | TRBV11-3 | NA | TGTGCCAGCAGCCCATACAGGGAGTCCTACAATGAGCAGTTCTTC | CASSPYRESYNEQFF
TRBJ1-2 | NA | TRBV15 | NA | TGTGCCACCAGCAGGGAAATAGTAACAGCCTATGGCTACACCTTC | CATSREIVTAYGYTF
TRBJ1-3 | NA | TRBV6-1 | NA | TGTGCCAGCAGTGAAGGCAGGGCAGACACCATATATTTT | CASSEGRADTIYF
TRBJ2-5 | NA | TRBV19 | NA | TGTGCCAGCGGGGGACTCGGGGAGACCCAGTACTTC | CASGGLGETQYF
TRBJ1-1 | NA | TRBV21-1 | NA | TGTGCCAGCAGCACCCGACAGATGAACACTGAAGCTTTCTTT | CASSTRQMNTEAFF
TRBJ1-1 | NA | TRBV29-1 | TRBD1 | TGCAGCGTCAGGGCAGGGGGCCAGACTGAAGCTTTCTTT | CSVRAGGQTEAFF
TRBJ1-1 | few | TRBV18 | NA | TGTGCCAGCTCACCTTCAGAAAAACAAATGAACACTGAAGCTTTCTTT | CASSPSEKQMNTEAFF
TRBJ2-2 | once | TRBV7-8 | TRBD2 | TGTGCCAGCAGCCCCGGACTAGCGGGAGGGGACACCGGGGAGCTGTTTTTT | CASSPGLAGGDTGELFF
TRBJ1-4 | NA | TRBV6-5 | NA | TGTGCCAGCAGTTACAATCCCAGGGGCAATGAAAAACTGTTTTTT | CASSYNPRGNEKLFF
TRBJ1-5 | NA | TRBV5-1 | NA | TGCGCCAGCAGCTTGGCGGGAGATAGCAATCAGCCCCAGCATTTT | CASSLAGDSNQPQHF
TRBJ1-3 | NA | TRBV9 | NA | TGTGCCAGCAGCGAGGGAGGCCCCTTAGGAAACACCATATATTTT | CASSEGGPLGNTIYF
TRBJ2-5 | NA | TRBV7-8 | TRBD2 | TGTGCCAGCAGCTTACTAGCGGGCCTACAAGAGACCCAGTACTTC | CASSLLAGLQETQYF
TRBJ2-5 | NA | TRBV19 | TRBD2 | TGTGCCAGTAGTAAACGGACTAGCGGGAGTATTGAGACCCAGTACTTC | CASSKRTSGSIETQYF
TRBJ1-1 | NA | TRBV2 | TRBD1 | TGTGCCAGCAGTCCGTGGGGACAGTTGAACACTGAAGCTTTCTTT | CASSPWGQLNTEAFF
TRBJ2-3 | once | TRBV27 | NA | TGTGCCAGCAGATCTTGGGGGCCAGATACGCAGTATTTT | CASRSWGPDTQYF
TRBJ2-2 | NA | TRBV27 | TRBD2 | TGTGCCAGCAGTTTTTCCGGACTAGCGGGAGGGCCCGGGGAGCTGTTTTTT | CASSFSGLAGGPGELFF
TRBJ2-5 | NA | TRBV27 | NA | TGTGCCAGCAGTTTGCCCCATTCCCAGGGTAGGTTGGAGACCCAGTACTTC | CASSLPHSQGRLETQYF
TRBJ1-1 | once | TRBV28 | NA | TGTGCCAGCAGTTTATTCCCCAGGGGCAGGAACACTGAAGCTTTCTTT | CASSLFPRGRNTEAFF
TRBJ2-7 | NA | TRBV21-1 | NA | TGTGCCAGCAACCTAGCGGGGCTCGCCTACGAGCAGTACTTC | CASNLAGLAYEQYF
TRBJ2-7 | few | TRBV7-9 | NA | TGTGCCAGCAGCTTAGCGGACTCCTACTACGAGCAGTACTTC | CASSLADSYYEQYF
TRBJ2-7 | once | TRBV5-1 | NA | TGCGCCAGCAGCTTTGGCTTGGGCACCTACGAGCAGTACTTC | CASSFGLGTYEQYF
TRBJ1-2 | NA | TRBV4-3 | NA | TGCGCCAGCAGCCAAGGGGGGGACAACTATGGCTACACCTTC | CASSQGGDNYGYTF
TRBJ2-7 | NA | TRBV7-9 | TRBD1 | TGTGCCAGCAGCGGTCAACAGGGGGGACTCCGTACCTACGAGCAGTACTTC | CASSGQQGGLRTYEQYF
TRBJ2-7 | NA | TRBV4-2 | NA | TGTGCCAGCAGCCAAAGCCCCTCACAGGGTTACGAGCAGTACTTC | CASSQSPSQGYEQYF
TRBJ1-4 | NA | TRBV27 | NA | TGTGCCAGCAGTCGTAGGGGGACTAATGAAAAACTGTTTTTT | CASSRRGTNEKLFF
TRBJ1-1 | NA | TRBV7-2 | NA | TGTGCCAGCCGGGTTTCCATGAACACTGAAGCTTTCTTT | CASRVSMNTEAFF
TRBJ2-3 | NA | TRBV7-3 | NA | TGTGCCAGCAGCTTAGGACTATACACAGATACGCAGTATTTT | CASSLGLYTDTQYF
TRBJ2-4 | NA | TRBV7-9 | TRBD1 | TGTTCCAGCAGCTTAGCCGGGACAGGGGTAACCAAAAACATTCAGTACTTC | CSSSLAGTGVTKNIQYF
TRBJ2-5 | few | TRBV7-9 | TRBD2 | TGTGCCAGCAGTCCCACCGGGACTAGGGGCGAGACCCAGTACTTC | CASSPTGTRGETQYF
TRBJ2-2 | NA | TRBV30 | NA | TGTGCCTGGACGGGGTTCGGGGAGCTGTTTTTT | CAWTGFGELFF
TRBJ2-3 | few | TRBV29-1 | NA | TGCAGCGTTGCCAGGGGGGGCACAGATACGCAGTATTTT | CSVARGGTDTQYF
TRBJ2-2 | NA | TRBV9 | TRBD2 | TGTGCCAGCAGCGTAGTCGAACCGGGACTAGTTGGCGGGGAGCTGTTTTTT | CASSVVEPGLVGGELFF
TRBJ2-3 | NA | TRBV7-9 | TRBD2 | TGTGCCAGCAGGGCAGGGAGCGGGAATTCGCAGTATTTT | CASRAGSGNSQYF
TRBJ2-7 | NA | TRBV7-2 | TRBD2 | TGTGCCAGCAGCTTACATCGGGAGGTCTACGAGCAGTACTTC | CASSLHREVYEQYF
TRBJ2-7 | NA | TRBV2 | TRBD1 | TGTGCCAGCAGTGAATATTTGACAGGGTCTCGATACGAGCAGTACTTC | CASSEYLTGSRYEQYF
TRBJ1-1 | NA | TRBV7-3 | NA | TGTGCCAGCAGCACACTAAGTGGGGCAGGCCCGCTTGAAGCTTTCTTT | CASSTLSGAGPLEAFF
TRBJ2-7 | few | TRBV29-1 | NA | TGCAGCGTCGCAAAGGGGTTCACCTACGAGCAGTACTTC | CSVAKGFTYEQYF
TRBJ1-4 | few | TRBV25-1 | NA | TGTGCCAGCAGTGAACCACATTCGCCGAAACTGTTTTTT | CASSEPHSPKLFF
TRBJ2-5 | NA | TRBV6-5 | TRBD1 | TGTGCCAGCAGAGAACAGGGACAGGGGGCCGGGACCCAGTACTTC | CASREQGQGAGTQYF
TRBJ2-7 | NA | TRBV4-2 | TRBD2 | TGTGCCAGCAGCCAAAGCGGGACTAGCGAGTACGAGCAGTACTTC | CASSQSGTSEYEQYF